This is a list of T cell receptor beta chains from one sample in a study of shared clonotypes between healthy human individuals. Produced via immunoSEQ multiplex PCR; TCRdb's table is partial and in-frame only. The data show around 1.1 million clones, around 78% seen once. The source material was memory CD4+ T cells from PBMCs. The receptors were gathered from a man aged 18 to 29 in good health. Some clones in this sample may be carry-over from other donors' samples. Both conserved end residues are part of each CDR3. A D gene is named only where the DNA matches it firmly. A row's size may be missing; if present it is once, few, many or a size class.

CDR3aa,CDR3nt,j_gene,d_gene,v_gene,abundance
CASSLGGPNTEAFF,TGCGCCAGCAGCTTGGGGGGCCCAAACACTGAAGCTTTCTTT,TRBJ1-1,-,TRBV5-1,-
CASSLIGPGPYNEQFF,TGTGCCAGCAGCTTAATTGGTCCGGGGCCCTACAATGAGCAGTTCTTC,TRBJ2-1,-,TRBV7-2,-
CASAYPGAYNEQFF,TGTGCCAGTGCATACCCAGGGGCCTACAATGAGCAGTTCTTC,TRBJ2-1,-,TRBV19,-
CASSQDSLNYGYTF,TGTGCCAGCAGCCAAGACAGCCTGAACTATGGCTACACCTTC,TRBJ1-2,-,TRBV7-2,few
CASSLGGGLSYTF,TGTGCCAGCAGCTTGGGGGGGGGCTTGAGCTACACCTTC,TRBJ1-2,-,TRBV5-4,-
CASSSPRFHPYGYTF,TGTGCCAGCAGTTCACCTCGGTTCCACCCTTATGGCTACACCTTC,TRBJ1-2,-,TRBV6-5,-
CASSPQVLQNNEQFF,TGTGCCAGCAGCCCTCAAGTCCTACAGAACAATGAGCAGTTCTTC,TRBJ2-1,-,TRBV7-2,-
CASSLLGTGSGNTIYF,TGTGCCAGCAGTTTATTAGGGACAGGGAGCGGAAACACCATATATTTT,TRBJ1-3,TRBD1,TRBV27,-
CASSLSGTSGYEQYF,TGCGCCAGCAGCTTATCCGGGACTAGCGGATACGAGCAGTACTTC,TRBJ2-7,TRBD2,TRBV5-1,once
CASSKTKLGQYF,TGTGCCAGCAGTAAGACAAAGCTGGGGCAGTACTTC,TRBJ2-7,-,TRBV28,-
CASSEFHKGGADTQYF,TGTGCCAGCAGTGAATTCCACAAAGGCGGCGCAGATACGCAGTATTTT,TRBJ2-3,-,TRBV25-1,-
CASSSGPSYEQYF,TGTGCCAGCAGCTCGGGACCAAGCTACGAGCAGTACTTC,TRBJ2-7,-,TRBV7-3,-
CASSWDRPGQGYTF,TGTGCCAGCAGTTGGGACCGTCCCGGGCAAGGCTACACCTTC,TRBJ1-2,-,TRBV28,few
CASREDRVNSYNEQFF,TGTGCCAGCAGAGAGGACAGGGTTAATTCCTACAATGAGCAGTTCTTC,TRBJ2-1,TRBD1,TRBV28,-
CASSPLPTRDRGGTQYF,TGTGCCAGCTCACCACTCCCCACCCGGGACAGGGGAGGTACGCAGTATTTT,TRBJ2-3,TRBD1,TRBV18,once
CASSLSRTLSGYTF,TGTGCCAGCAGTTTATCGAGGACTCTTAGTGGCTACACCTTC,TRBJ1-2,-,TRBV28,-
CASSSGLAGADTGELFF,TGTGCCAGCAGCTCAGGACTAGCGGGAGCGGACACCGGGGAGCTGTTTTTT,TRBJ2-2,TRBD2,TRBV5-4,once
CASSTTGTGTYEQYF,TGTGCCAGTAGTACAACCGGGACAGGGACCTACGAGCAGTACTTC,TRBJ2-7,TRBD1,TRBV19,-
CASSLGTSPGANVLTF,TGCGCCAGCAGCTTGGGTACCAGCCCCGGGGCCAACGTCCTGACTTTC,TRBJ2-6,-,TRBV5-1,-
CASNSWGDRSPEETQYF,TGTGCCAGCAATTCTTGGGGGGACAGGTCACCCGAAGAGACCCAGTACTTC,TRBJ2-5,TRBD1,TRBV28,-
CASSLVGTYGYTF,TGTGCCAGCAGCTTGGTAGGGACCTATGGCTACACCTTC,TRBJ1-2,-,TRBV5-8,-
CASSQDTGPGQPQHF,TGTGCCAGCAGCCAAGATACAGGGCCAGGGCAGCCCCAGCATTTT,TRBJ1-5,-,TRBV4-2,-
CAWVGVRGEQFF,TGTGCCTGGGTGGGAGTAAGGGGTGAGCAGTTCTTC,TRBJ2-1,-,TRBV30,-
CASSSNSNTEAFF,TGTGCCAGCAGCTCAAACTCGAACACTGAAGCTTTCTTT,TRBJ1-1,-,TRBV7-9,once
CASSYRTSGIYEQYF,TGTGCCAGCAGTTACAGGACTAGCGGCATCTACGAGCAGTACTTC,TRBJ2-7,TRBD2,TRBV6-5,-
CASSRPPGQNAEKLFF,TGTGCCAGCAGCCGACCCCCGGGACAAAATGCCGAAAAACTGTTTTTT,TRBJ1-4,-,TRBV28,once
CASSSPMRPGKGSYEQYF,TGTGCCAGCAGTTCCCCCATGAGGCCGGGAAAGGGAAGCTACGAGCAGTACTTC,TRBJ2-7,-,TRBV2,-
CASSVSLASTQYF,TGTGCCAGCAGCGTGAGCCTAGCGAGTACGCAGTATTTT,TRBJ2-3,-,TRBV9,-
CASSVQGMNTEAFF,TGTGCCAGCAGCGTTCAGGGAATGAACACTGAAGCTTTCTTT,TRBJ1-1,-,TRBV9,-
CASSLARANYGYTF,TGTGCCAGCAGCTTGGCTAGGGCTAACTATGGCTACACCTTC,TRBJ1-2,-,TRBV5-4,-
CASSSRVSEAFF,TGTGCCAGCAGTTCGAGGGTCTCTGAAGCTTTCTTT,TRBJ1-1,-,TRBV6-5,-
CAWGRGIDYGYTF,TGTGCCTGGGGGAGGGGGATCGACTATGGCTACACCTTC,TRBJ1-2,-,TRBV30,-
CASSATSGWVDTQYF,TGTGCCAGCAGCGCCACTAGCGGGTGGGTAGATACGCAGTATTTT,TRBJ2-3,TRBD2,TRBV5-4,-
CASSSRRSGTGELFF,TGTGCCAGCAGTTCGAGGAGAAGTGGCACCGGGGAGCTGTTTTTT,TRBJ2-2,-,TRBV25-1,few
CASMVSGRITQYF,TGTGCCAGCATGGTTAGCGGGAGAATCACCCAGTACTTC,TRBJ2-5,TRBD2,TRBV2,-
CASSLGRQESRAGYTF,TGTGCCAGCAGCTTAGGAAGGCAGGAGAGCCGGGCGGGCTACACCTTC,TRBJ1-2,-,TRBV7-2,once
CASSTAKLAGLYNEQFF,TGTGCCAGCAGCACGGCCAAACTAGCGGGGCTATACAATGAGCAGTTCTTC,TRBJ2-1,TRBD2,TRBV5-4,-
CASSSSTGNTNYGYTF,TGTGCCAGCAGTTCAAGTACAGGGAATACTAACTATGGCTACACCTTC,TRBJ1-2,-,TRBV28,-
CASGKTPSYGYTF,TGTGCCAGCGGAAAGACTCCTTCCTATGGCTACACCTTC,TRBJ1-2,-,TRBV7-8,-
CASREQGLGKLFF,TGTGCCAGCAGAGAACAGGGTTTAGGGAAACTGTTTTTT,TRBJ1-4,-,TRBV6-1,-
CAISESSLAGPNEQFF,TGTGCCATCAGTGAGTCGAGTCTAGCGGGACCGAATGAGCAGTTCTTC,TRBJ2-1,TRBD2,TRBV10-3,once